A single sample is the source of the 8 T cell receptor beta chains below, sequenced in a study of T cell clusters in autoimmune cytopenias. One tube held mixed TRB-A and TRB-B primer pools for touch-down PCR. TCRdb reprocessed the multiplex PCR reads and reports one entry per CDR3 protein, with no DNA. This table lists 10,000 to 15,000 distinct CDR3 sequences. Some 38,000 genome equivalents of blood DNA were amplified for TRB. These data were also reused for a study on T cell repertoires in aging, cancer and after chemotherapy.

Sequences were obtained from peripheral blood. The receptors shown here come from a human donor in good health.

This chain joins TRBV5-5 and TRBJ1-1; with no DNA, the TCRdb D assignment of TRBD1 cannot be verified. CDR3 size: 12 residues. From germline, CDR1 is SGHKS and CDR2 YYEKEE (reference sequence). CDR3 amino acids: CASSGTTVEAFF.

This chain links TRBV6-1 with TRBJ2-1. Germline-derived CDR1 and CDR2 are MNHNS and SASEGT. CDR3 size: 13 residues. CDR3 sequence reads: CASIGVVYNEQFF.

This sequence joins TRBV15 and TRBJ2-5; TCRdb's D call of TRBD1 is untestable without DNA. Germline CDR1 and CDR2: LNHNV and YYDKDF (reference sequence). The CDR3 extends over 16 amino acids. The CDR3 sequence is CATSKDPDRRRETQYF. The full variable domain, with the rest looked up from reference TRBV15 and TRBJ2-5, is DAMVIQNPRYQVTQFGKPVTLSCSQTLNHNVMYWYQQKSSQAPKLLFHYYDKDFNNEADTPDNFQSRRPNTSFCFLDIRSPGLGDTAMYLCATSKDPDRRRETQYFGPGTRLLVL.

V usage is TRBV11-3 and J usage is TRBJ2-1; the TCRdb call, TRBD2, lacks DNA for checking. Germline CDR1 reads SGHNT; CDR2 reads YENEEA. The CDR3 covers 15 residues. CDR3 amino acids: CASSLVSGGRDEQFF.

V gene TRBV6-5 combines with J gene TRBJ2-1; there is no DNA to check the TCRdb D call of TRBD2. In germline, CDR1 is MNHEY, CDR2 SVGAGI. The CDR3 is 15 amino acids. The CDR3 sequence: CASSYSGLAYNEQFF.

The chain is built from TRBV29-1 and TRBJ1-1. The V gene's germline CDR1 is SQVTM and CDR2 ANQGSEA. The CDR3 length is 13 residues. This chain's CDR3 is CSVDRVRATEAFF.

This rearrangement joins TRBV5-6 to TRBJ2-5; TCRdb reports TRBD2, a call that lacks DNA to check it against. Germline CDR1 SGHDT, CDR2 YYEEEE. CDR3 size: 16 residues. The chain's CDR3 is CASSSRVAVFQETQYF. Based on the CDR3 plus reference TRBV5-6 and TRBJ2-5, the full variable domain is DAGVTQSPTHLIKTRGQQVTLRCSPKSGHDTVSWYQQALGQGPQFIFQYYEEEERQRGNFPDRFSGHQFPNYSSELNVNALLLGDSALYLCASSSRVAVFQETQYFGPGTRLLVL.

The chain joins TRBV11-1 to TRBJ1-1. The CDR3 runs to 15 residues. CDR1 and CDR2 (germline): SGHAT, FQDESV (reference sequence). CDR3 protein: CASSFLPAGQIEAFF. Full variable domain (rest looked up from reference TRBV11-1 and TRBJ1-1): EAEVAQSPRYKITEKSQAVAFWCDPISGHATLYWYRQILGQGPELLVQFQDESVVDDSQLPKDRFSAERLKGVDSTLKIQPAELGDSAMYLCASSFLPAGQIEAFFGQGTRLTVV.